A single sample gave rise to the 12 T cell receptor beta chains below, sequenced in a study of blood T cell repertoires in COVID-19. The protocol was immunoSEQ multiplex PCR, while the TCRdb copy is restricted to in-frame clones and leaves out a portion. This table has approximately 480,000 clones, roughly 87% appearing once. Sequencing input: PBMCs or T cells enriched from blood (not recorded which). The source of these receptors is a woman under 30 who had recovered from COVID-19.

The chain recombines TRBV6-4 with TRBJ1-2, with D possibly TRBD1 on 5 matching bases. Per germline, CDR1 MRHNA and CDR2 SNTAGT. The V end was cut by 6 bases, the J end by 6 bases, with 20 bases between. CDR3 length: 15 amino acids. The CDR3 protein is CASSDAGTAPNGYTF. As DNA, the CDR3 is TGTGCCAGCAGCGACGCTGGGACTGCCCCTAATGGCTACACCTTC.

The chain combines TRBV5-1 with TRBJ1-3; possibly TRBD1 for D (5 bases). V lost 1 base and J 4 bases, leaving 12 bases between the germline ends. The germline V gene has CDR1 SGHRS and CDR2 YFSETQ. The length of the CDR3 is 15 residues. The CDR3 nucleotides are TGCGCCAGCAGCTTGTTAGGGCAGGGAGGAAACACCATATATTTT. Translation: CASSLLGQGGNTIYF.

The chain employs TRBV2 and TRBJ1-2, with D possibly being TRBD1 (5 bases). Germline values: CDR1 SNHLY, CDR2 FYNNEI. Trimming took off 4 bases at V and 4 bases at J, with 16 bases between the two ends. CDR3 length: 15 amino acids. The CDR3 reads CASSATLGRSYGYTF. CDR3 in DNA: TGTGCCAGCAGTGCTACATTGGGGCGGAGCTATGGCTACACCTTC.

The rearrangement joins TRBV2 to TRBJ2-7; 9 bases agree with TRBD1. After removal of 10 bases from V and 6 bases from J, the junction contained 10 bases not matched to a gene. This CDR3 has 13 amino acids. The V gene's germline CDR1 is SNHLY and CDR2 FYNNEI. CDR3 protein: CATLGQGLSEQYF. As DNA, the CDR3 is TGTGCCACCCTGGGACAGGGTCTTTCCGAGCAGTACTTC.

The CDR3 here is CASSQDGGAYEQYF. CDR3 DNA: TGTGCCAGCAGCCAAGACGGGGGGGCTTACGAGCAGTACTTC. The V and J genes are TRBV3-1 (or the pseudogene TRBV3-2) and TRBJ2-7, with 8 bases matching TRBD2. Losses at the gene ends were 0 bases for V and 4 bases for J; bases not matched to a gene: 2. The CDR3 spans 14 residues. Germline assignment: CDR1 LGHDT and CDR2 YNNKEL (reference sequence).

The CDR3 sequence: CASKSLDGELFF. The CDR3 region has the DNA TGTGCCAGCAAGAGTCTAGACGGGGAGCTGTTTTTT. J is TRBJ2-2 and V is TRBV28; unclear D gene. The CDR3 extends over 12 amino acids. With 7 bases removed from V and 7 bases from J, the gap between germline ends came to 10 bases. The germline V gene has CDR1 MDHEN and CDR2 SYDVKM.

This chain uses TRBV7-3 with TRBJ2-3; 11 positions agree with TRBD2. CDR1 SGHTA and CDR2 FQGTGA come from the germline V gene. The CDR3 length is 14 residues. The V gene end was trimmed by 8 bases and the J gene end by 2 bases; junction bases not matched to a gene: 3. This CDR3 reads CASASGGPTDTQYF. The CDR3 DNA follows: TGTGCCAGCGCTAGCGGGGGGCCCACAGATACGCAGTATTTT.

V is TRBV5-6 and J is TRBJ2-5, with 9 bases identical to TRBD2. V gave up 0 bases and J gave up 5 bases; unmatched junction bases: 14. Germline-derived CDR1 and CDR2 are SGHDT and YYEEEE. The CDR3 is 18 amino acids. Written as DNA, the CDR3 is TGTGCCAGCAGCTTGGGTTGGAGCGGGGGGTCCCTAGGGGAGACCCAGTACTTC. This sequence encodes CASSLGWSGGSLGETQYF. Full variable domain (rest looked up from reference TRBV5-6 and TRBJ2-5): DAGVTQSPTHLIKTRGQQVTLRCSPKSGHDTVSWYQQALGQGPQFIFQYYEEEERQRGNFPDRFSGHQFPNYSSELNVNALLLGDSALYLCASSLGWSGGSLGETQYFGPGTRLLVL.

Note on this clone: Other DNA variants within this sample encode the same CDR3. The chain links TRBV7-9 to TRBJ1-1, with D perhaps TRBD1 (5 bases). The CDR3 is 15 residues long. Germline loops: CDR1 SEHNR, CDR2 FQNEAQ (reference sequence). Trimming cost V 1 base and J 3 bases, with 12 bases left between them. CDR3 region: CASSLGGSVDTEAFF. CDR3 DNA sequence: TGTGCCAGCAGCTTAGGGGGCAGTGTTGACACTGAAGCTTTCTTT.

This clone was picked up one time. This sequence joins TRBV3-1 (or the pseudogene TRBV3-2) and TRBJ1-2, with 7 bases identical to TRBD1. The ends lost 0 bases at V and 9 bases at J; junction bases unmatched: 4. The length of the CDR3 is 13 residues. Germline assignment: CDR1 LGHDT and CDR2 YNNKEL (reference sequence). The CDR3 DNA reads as TGTGCCAGCAGCCAAGAACCACAGGGGAGCTACACCTTC. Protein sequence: CASSQEPQGSYTF.

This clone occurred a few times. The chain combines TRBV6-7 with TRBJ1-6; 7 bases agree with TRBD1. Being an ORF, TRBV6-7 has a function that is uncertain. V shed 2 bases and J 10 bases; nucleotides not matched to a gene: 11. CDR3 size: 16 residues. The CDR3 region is CASSYPIQGMGSPLHF. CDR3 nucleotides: TGTGCCAGCAGTTACCCGATACAGGGGATGGGATCACCCCTCCACTTT.

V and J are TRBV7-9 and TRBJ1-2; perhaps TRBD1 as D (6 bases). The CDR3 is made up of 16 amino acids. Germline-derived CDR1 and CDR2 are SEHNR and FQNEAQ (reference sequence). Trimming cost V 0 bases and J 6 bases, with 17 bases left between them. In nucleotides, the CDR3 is TGTGCCAGCAGCTTAGCGGGTATTTCCGGGACAAATGGCTACACCTTC. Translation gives CASSLAGISGTNGYTF.